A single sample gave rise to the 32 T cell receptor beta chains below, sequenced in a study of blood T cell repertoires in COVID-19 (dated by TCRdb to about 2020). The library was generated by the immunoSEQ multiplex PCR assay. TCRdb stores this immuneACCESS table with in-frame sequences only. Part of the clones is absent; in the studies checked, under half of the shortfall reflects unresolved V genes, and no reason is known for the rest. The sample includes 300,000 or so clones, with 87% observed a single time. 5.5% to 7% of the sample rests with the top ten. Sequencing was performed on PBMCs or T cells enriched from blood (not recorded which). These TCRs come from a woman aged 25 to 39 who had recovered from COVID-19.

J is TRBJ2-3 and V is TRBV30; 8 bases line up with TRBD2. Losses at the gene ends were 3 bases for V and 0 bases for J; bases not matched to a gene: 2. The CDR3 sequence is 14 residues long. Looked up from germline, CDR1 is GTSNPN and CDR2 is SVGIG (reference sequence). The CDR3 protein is CAWSPGGSTDTQYF. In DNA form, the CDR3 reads TGTGCCTGGAGCCCGGGGGGGAGCACAGATACGCAGTATTTT.

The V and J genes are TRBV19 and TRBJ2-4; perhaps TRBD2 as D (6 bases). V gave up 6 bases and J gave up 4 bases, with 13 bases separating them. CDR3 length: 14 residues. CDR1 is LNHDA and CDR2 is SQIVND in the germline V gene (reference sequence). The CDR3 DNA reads TGTGCCAGTAGAGGGCCGGGGGAGAAAAACATTCAGTACTTC. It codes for CASRGPGEKNIQYF.

The CDR3, as DNA: TGTGCCAGCAGAGACAGGGGGCGAAAAGAGACCCAGTACTTC. This encodes CASRDRGRKETQYF. This sequence joins TRBV6-5 and TRBJ2-5; 10 bases are a match to TRBD1. Germline V lookup: CDR1 MNHEY, CDR2 SVGAGI. Trimming at V came to 6 bases and at J to 3 bases, leaving 4 bases not matched to a gene. This CDR3 contains 14 residues.

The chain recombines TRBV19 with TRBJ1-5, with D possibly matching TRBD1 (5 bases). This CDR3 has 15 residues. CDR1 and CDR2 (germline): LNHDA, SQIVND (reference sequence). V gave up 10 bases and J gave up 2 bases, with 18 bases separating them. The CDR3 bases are TGTGCCACCACCGGGGCGGGGGTGGGCAATCAGCCCCAGCATTTT. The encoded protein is CATTGAGVGNQPQHF.

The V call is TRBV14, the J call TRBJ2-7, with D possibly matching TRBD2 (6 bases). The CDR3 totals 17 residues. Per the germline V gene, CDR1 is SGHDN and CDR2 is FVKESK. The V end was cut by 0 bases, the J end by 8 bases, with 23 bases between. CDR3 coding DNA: TGTGCCAGCAGCCAAGATTTGGCGGGGCCCCTACCCCTAAAGCAGTACTTC. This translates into CASSQDLAGPLPLKQYF.

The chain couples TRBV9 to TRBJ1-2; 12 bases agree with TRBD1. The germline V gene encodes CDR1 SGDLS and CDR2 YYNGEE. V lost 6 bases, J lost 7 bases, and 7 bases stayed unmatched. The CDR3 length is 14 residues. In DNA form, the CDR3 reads TGTGCCAGCACCTCGGGACAGGGGGCGTCTGGCTACACCTTC. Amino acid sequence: CASTSGQGASGYTF.

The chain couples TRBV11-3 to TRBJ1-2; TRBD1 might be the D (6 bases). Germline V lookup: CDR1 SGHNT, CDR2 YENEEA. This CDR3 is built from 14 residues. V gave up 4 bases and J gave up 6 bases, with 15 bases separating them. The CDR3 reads CASSSRRGGHGYTF. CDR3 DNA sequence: TGTGCCAGCAGCTCTCGGAGGGGGGGGCATGGCTACACCTTC.

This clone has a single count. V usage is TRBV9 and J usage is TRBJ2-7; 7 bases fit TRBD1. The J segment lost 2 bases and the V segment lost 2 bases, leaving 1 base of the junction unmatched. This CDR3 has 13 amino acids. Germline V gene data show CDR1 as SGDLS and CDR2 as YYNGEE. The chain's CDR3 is CASSVGTAYEQYF. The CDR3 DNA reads TGTGCCAGCAGCGTCGGGACAGCCTACGAGCAGTACTTC.

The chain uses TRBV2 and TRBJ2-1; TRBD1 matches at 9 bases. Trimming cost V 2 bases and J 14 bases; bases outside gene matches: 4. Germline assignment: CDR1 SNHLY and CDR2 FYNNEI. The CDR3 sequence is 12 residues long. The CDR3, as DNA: TGTGCCAGCAGTGAAAACCGGGACAGGGAGTTCTTC. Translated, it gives CASSENRDREFF.

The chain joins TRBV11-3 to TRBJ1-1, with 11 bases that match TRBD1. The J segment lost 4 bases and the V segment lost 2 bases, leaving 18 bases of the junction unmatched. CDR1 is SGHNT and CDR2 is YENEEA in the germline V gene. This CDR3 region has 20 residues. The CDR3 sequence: CASSLTPPGRDRGSCTEAFF. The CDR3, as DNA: TGTGCCAGCAGCTTAACGCCCCCCGGGCGGGACAGGGGGAGTTGCACTGAAGCTTTCTTT.

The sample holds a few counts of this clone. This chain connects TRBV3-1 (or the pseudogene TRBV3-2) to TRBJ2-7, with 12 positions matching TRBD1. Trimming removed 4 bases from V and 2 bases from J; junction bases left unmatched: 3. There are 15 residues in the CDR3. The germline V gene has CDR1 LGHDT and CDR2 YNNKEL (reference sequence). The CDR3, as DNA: TGTGCCAGCAGCCGAGGGACAGGGGGCCCCTACGAGCAGTACTTC. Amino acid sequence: CASSRGTGGPYEQYF.

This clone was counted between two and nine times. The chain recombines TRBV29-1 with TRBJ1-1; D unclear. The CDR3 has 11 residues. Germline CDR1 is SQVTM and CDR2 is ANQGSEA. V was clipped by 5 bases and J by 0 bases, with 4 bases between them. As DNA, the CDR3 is TGCAGCGTTCAGTTGAACACTGAAGCTTTCTTT. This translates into CSVQLNTEAFF.

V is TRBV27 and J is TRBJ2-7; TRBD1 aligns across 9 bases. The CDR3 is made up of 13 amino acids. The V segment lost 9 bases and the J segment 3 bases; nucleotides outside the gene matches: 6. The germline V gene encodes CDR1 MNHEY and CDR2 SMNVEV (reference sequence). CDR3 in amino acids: CASTGQGHYEQYF. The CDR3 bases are TGTGCCAGTACGGGACAGGGCCACTACGAGCAGTACTTC.

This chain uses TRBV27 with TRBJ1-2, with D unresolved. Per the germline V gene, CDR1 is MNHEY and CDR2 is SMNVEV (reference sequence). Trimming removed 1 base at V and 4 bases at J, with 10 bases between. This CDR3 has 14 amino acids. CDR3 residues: CASSLFRGSYGYTF. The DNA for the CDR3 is TGTGCCAGCAGTTTATTCCGGGGTTCCTATGGCTACACCTTC.

CDR3 sequence reads: CAWSVGTGHTRNIQYF. CDR3 sequence (DNA): TGTGCCTGGAGTGTTGGGACAGGGCATACTCGAAACATTCAGTACTTC. The genes are TRBV30 and TRBJ2-4, with 9 bases identical to TRBD1. J lost 6 bases, V lost 0 bases, and 9 bases had no gene match. The germline V gene encodes CDR1 GTSNPN and CDR2 SVGIG (reference sequence). The CDR3 consists of 16 residues.

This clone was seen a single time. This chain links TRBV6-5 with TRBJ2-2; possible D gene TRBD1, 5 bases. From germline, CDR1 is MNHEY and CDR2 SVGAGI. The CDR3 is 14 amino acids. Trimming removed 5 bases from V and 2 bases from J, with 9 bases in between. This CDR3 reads CASSRDSNTGELFF. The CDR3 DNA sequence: TGTGCCAGCAGTCGAGACAGTAACACCGGGGAGCTGTTTTTT.

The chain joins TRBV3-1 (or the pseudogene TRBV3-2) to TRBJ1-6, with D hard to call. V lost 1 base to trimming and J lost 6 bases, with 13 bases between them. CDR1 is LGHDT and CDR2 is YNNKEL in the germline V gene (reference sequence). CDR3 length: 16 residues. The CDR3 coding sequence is TGTGCCAGCAGCCAAGCCTCGGTGGGAGGTAATTCACCCCTCCACTTT. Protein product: CASSQASVGGNSPLHF.

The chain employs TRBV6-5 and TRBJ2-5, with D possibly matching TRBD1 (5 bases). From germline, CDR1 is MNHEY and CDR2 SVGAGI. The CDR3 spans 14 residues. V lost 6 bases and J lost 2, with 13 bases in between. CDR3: CASSNGHPQETQYF. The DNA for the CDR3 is TGTGCCAGCAGCAACGGACACCCGCAAGAGACCCAGTACTTC.

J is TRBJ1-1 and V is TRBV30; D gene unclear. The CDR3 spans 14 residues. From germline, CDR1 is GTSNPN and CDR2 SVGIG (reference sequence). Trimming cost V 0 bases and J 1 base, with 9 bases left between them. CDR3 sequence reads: CAWSVLEGNTEAFF. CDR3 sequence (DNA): TGTGCCTGGAGTGTACTAGAGGGGAACACTGAAGCTTTCTTT.

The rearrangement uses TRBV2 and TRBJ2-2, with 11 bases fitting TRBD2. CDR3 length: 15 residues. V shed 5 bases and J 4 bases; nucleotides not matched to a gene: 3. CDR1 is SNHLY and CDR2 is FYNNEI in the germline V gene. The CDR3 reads CASSLGTSGTGELFF. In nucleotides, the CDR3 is TGTGCCAGCAGTTTGGGGACTAGCGGCACCGGGGAGCTGTTTTTT.

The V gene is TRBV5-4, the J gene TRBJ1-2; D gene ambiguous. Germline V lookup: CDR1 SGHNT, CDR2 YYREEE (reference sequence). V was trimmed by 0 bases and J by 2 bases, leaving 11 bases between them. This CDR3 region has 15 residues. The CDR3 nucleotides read TGTGCCAGCAGCTTGGAATCGAGCCGGAACTATGGCTACACCTTC. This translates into CASSLESSRNYGYTF.

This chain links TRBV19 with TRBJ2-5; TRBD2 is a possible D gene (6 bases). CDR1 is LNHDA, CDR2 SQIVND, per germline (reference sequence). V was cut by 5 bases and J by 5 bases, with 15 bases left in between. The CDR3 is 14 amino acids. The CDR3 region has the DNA TGTGCCAGTAGTCTCCGGACGGGGGAGGAGACCCAGTACTTC. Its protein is CASSLRTGEETQYF.

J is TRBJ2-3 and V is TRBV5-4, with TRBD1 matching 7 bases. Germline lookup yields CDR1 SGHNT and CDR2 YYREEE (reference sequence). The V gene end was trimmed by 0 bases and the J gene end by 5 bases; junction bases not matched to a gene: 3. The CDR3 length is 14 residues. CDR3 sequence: CASSLEGAGDTQYF. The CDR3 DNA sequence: TGTGCCAGCAGCTTGGAGGGGGCAGGAGATACGCAGTATTTT.

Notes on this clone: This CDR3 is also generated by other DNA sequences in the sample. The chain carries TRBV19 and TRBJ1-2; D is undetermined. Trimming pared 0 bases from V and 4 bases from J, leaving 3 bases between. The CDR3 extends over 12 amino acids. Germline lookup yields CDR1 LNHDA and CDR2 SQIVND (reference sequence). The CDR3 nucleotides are TGTGCCAGTAGTATAGAGCGCTATGGCTACACCTTC. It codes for CASSIERYGYTF.

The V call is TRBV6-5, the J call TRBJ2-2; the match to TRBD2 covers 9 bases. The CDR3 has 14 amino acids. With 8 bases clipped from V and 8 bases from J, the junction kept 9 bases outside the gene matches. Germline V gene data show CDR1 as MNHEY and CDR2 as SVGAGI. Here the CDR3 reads CASLPSGDPGELFF. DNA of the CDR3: TGTGCCAGCCTCCCTAGCGGGGACCCAGGGGAGCTGTTTTTT.

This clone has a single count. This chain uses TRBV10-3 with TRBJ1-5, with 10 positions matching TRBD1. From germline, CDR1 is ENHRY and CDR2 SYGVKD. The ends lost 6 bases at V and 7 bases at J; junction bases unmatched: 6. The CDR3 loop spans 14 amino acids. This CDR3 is CAIRGDRGGQPQHF. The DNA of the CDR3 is TGTGCCATCAGGGGGGACAGGGGCGGACAGCCCCAGCATTTT.

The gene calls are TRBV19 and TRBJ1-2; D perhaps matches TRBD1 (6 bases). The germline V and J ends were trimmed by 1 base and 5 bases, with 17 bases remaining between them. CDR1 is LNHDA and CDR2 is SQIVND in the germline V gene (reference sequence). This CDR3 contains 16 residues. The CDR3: CASSIAPVQGTYGYTF. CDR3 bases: TGTGCCAGTAGTATAGCCCCGGTACAGGGAACGTATGGCTACACCTTC.

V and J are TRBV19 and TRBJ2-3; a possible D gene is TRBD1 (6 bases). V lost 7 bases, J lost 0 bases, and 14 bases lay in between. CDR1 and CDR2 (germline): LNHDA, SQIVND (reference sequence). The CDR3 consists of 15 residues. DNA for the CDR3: TGTGCCAGTACCCCGGACAGTTTGAGCACAGATACGCAGTATTTT. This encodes CASTPDSLSTDTQYF.

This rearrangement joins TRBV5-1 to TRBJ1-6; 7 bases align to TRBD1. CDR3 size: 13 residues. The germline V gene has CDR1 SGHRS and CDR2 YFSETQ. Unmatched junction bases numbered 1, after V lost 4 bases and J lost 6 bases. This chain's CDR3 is CASSRDSNSPLHF. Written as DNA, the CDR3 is TGCGCCAGCAGCCGGGACAGTAATTCACCCCTCCACTTT.

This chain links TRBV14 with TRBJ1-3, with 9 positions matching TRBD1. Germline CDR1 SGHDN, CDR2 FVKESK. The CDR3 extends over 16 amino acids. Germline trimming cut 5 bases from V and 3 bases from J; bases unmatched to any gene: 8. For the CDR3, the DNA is TGTGCCAGCAGCGAGACCGGGACAGGGATTGGAAACACCATATATTTT. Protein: CASSETGTGIGNTIYF.

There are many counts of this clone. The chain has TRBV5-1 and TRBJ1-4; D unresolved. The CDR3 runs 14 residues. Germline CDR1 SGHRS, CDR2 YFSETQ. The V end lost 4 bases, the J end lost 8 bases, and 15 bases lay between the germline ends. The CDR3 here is CASSGAVVAEKLFF. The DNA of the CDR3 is TGCGCCAGCAGCGGCGCGGTAGTTGCGGAAAAACTGTTTTTT. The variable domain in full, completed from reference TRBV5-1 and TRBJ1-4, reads KAGVTQTPRYLIKTRGQQVTLSCSPISGHRSVSWYQQTPGQGLQFLFEYFSETQRNKGNFPGRFSGRQFSNSRSEMNVSTLELGDSALYLCASSGAVVAEKLFFGSGTQLSVL.

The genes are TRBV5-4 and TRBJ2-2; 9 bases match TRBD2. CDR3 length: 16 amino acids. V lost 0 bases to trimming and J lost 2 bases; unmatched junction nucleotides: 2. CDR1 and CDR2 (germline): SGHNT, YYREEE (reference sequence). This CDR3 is CASSLVAGDNTGELFF. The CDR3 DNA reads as TGTGCCAGCAGCTTGGTAGCGGGGGACAACACCGGGGAGCTGTTTTTT.